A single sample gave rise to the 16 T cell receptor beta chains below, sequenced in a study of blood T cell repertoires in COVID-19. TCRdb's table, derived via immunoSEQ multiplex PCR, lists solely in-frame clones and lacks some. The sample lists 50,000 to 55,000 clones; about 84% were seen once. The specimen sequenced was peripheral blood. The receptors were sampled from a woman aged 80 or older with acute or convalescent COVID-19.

CDR3: CAWRQTGKETQYF. The CDR3 bases are TGTGCCTGGAGGCAGACAGGAAAAGAGACCCAGTACTTC. The gene calls are TRBV30 and TRBJ2-5, with a tentative D call TRBD1 (6 bases). This CDR3 spans 13 amino acids. In germline, CDR1 is GTSNPN, CDR2 SVGIG (reference sequence). V lost 3 bases and J 3 bases, leaving 11 bases between the germline ends.

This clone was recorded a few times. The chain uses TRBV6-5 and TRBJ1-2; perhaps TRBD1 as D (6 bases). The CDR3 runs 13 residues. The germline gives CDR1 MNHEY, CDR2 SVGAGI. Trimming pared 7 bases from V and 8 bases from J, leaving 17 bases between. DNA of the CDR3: TGTGCCAGCATCAACGAGGGGGGAGGGGGCTACACCTTC. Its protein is CASINEGGGGYTF.

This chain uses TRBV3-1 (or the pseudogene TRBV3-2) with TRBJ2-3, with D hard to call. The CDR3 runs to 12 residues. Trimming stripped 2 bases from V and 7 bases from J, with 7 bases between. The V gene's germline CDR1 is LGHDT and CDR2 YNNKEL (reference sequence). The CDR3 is CASSQLGYTQYF. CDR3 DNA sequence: TGTGCCAGCAGCCAATTGGGCTATACGCAGTATTTT.

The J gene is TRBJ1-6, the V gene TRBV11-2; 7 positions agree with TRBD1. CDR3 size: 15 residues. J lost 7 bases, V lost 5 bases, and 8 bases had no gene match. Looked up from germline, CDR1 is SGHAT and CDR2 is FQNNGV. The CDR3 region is CASSPGGTPNSPLHF. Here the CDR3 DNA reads TGTGCCAGCAGCCCAGGGGGGACACCAAATTCACCCCTCCACTTT. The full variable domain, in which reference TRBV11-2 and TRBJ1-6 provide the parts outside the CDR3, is EAGVAQSPRYKIIEKRQSVAFWCNPISGHATLYWYQQILGQGPKLLIQFQNNGVVDDSQLPKDRFSAERLKGVDSTLKIQPAKLEDSAVYLCASSPGGTPNSPLHFGNGTRLTVT.

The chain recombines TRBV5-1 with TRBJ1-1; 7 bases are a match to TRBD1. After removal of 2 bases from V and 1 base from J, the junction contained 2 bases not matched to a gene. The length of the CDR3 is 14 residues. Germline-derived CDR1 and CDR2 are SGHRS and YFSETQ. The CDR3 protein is CASSLQGWNTEAFF. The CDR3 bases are TGCGCCAGCAGCTTACAGGGGTGGAACACTGAAGCTTTCTTT.

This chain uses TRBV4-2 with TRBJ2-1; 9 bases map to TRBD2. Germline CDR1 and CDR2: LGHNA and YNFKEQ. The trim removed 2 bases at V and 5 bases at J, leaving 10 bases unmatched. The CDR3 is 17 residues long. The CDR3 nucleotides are TGTGCCAGCAGCCAAAGATTAGGACTAGCGACAAACAATGAGCAGTTCTTC. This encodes CASSQRLGLATNNEQFF.

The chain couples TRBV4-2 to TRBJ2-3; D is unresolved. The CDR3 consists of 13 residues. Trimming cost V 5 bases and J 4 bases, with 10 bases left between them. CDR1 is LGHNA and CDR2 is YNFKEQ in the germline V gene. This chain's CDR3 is CASSARKADTQYF. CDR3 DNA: TGTGCCAGCAGCGCCAGGAAGGCAGATACGCAGTATTTT.

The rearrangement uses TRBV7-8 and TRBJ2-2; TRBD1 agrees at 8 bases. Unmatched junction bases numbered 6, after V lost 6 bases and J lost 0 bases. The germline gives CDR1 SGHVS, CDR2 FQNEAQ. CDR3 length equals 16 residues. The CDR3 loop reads CASRTKQGANTGELFF. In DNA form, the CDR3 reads TGTGCCAGCAGGACTAAACAGGGGGCGAACACCGGGGAGCTGTTTTTT.

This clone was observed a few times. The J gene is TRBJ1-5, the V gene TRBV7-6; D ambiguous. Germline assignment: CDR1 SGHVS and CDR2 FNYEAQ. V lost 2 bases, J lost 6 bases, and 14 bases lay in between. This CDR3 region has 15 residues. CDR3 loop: CASSLTEGWSQPQHF. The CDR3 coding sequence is TGTGCCAGCAGCTTAACCGAGGGATGGAGTCAGCCCCAGCATTTT. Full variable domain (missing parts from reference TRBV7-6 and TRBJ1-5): GAGVSQSPRYKVTKRGQDVALRCDPISGHVSLYWYRQALGQGPEFLTYFNYEAQQDKSGLPNDRFSAERPEGSISTLTIQRTEQRDSAMYRCASSLTEGWSQPQHFGDGTRLSIL.

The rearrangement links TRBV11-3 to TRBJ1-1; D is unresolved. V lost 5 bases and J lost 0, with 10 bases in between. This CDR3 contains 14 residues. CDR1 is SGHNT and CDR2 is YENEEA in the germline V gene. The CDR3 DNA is TGTGCCAGCAGCGTCGGGAGCCTGAACACTGAAGCTTTCTTT. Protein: CASSVGSLNTEAFF.

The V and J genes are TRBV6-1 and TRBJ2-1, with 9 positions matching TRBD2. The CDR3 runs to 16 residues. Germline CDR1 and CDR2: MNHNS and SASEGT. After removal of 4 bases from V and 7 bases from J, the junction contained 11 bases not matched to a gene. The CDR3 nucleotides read TGTGCCAGCAGTGTGGTTTTAGGCGGGGGGGCAAATGAGCAGTTCTTC. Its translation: CASSVVLGGGANEQFF.

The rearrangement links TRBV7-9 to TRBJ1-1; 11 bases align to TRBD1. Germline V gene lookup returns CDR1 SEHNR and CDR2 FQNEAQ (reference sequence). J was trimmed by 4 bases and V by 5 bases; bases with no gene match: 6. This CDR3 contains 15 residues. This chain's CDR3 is CASSQVGQGGTEAFF. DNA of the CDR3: TGTGCCAGCAGCCAGGTGGGACAGGGGGGCACTGAAGCTTTCTTT.

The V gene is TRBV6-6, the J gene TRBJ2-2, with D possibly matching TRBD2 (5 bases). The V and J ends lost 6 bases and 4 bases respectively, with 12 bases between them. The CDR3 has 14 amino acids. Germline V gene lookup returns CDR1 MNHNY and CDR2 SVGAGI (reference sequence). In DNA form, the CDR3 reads TGTGCCAGCAGAGAGCGGATAAGCACCGGGGAGCTGTTTTTT. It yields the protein CASRERISTGELFF.

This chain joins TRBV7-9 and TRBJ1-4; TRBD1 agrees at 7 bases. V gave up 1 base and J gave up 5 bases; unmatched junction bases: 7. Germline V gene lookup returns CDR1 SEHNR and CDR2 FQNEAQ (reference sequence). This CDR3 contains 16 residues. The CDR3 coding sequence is TGTGCCAGCAGCTTAGTTGCTGGGACAGCAAATGAAAAACTGTTTTTT. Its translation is CASSLVAGTANEKLFF.

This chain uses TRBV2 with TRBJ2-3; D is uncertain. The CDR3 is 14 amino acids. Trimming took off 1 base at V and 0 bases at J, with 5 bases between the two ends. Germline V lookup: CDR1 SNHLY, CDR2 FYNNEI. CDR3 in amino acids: CASSEDKSTDTQYF. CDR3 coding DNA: TGTGCCAGCAGTGAAGACAAGAGCACAGATACGCAGTATTTT. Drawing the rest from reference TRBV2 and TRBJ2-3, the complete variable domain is EPEVTQTPSHQVTQMGQEVILRCVPISNHLYFYWYRQILGQKVEFLVSFYNNEISEKSEIFDDQFSVERPDGSNFTLKIRSTKLEDSAMYFCASSEDKSTDTQYFGPGTRLTVL.

CDR3 residues: CASSQTGHSNEQFF. The CDR3 nucleotides read TGCGCCAGCAGCCAGACGGGACACTCCAATGAGCAGTTCTTC. J is TRBJ2-1 and V is TRBV4-1, with TRBD1 as a possible D gene (6 bases). The V end lost 3 bases, the J end lost 6 bases, and 12 bases lay between the germline ends. The CDR3 runs 14 residues. Per the germline V gene, CDR1 is MGHRA and CDR2 is YSYEKL.